The 15 T cell receptor beta chains given below trace back to one sample, sequenced in a study of blood T cell repertoires in COVID-19. Only in-frame clones appear in the TCRdb table, and some are missing; sequencing was by immunoSEQ multiplex PCR. The data hold roughly 170,000 clones, with less than 90% observed a single time. Sequences were obtained from peripheral blood. Receptors originate from a man between 60 and 75 years old with acute or convalescent COVID-19.

V and J are TRBV24-1 and TRBJ1-5; no definite D call. V lost 1 base and J 7 bases, leaving 13 bases between the germline ends. The CDR3 has 15 amino acids. Germline V CDR1 and CDR2: KGHDR, SFDVKD. CDR3 coding DNA: TGTGCCACCAGTGATTTTACTGAAGCGGGCCAGCCCCAGCATTTT. Protein product: CATSDFTEAGQPQHF.

This clone occurred a few times. V gene TRBV12-5 combines with J gene TRBJ1-4, with 7 bases lining up with TRBD1. The germline V gene has CDR1 LGHNT and CDR2 FRNRAP. The trim removed 5 bases at V and 3 bases at J, leaving 9 bases unmatched. The CDR3 has 16 residues. The CDR3 reads CASGITGVGANEKLFF. CDR3 DNA sequence: TGTGCTAGTGGTATCACAGGGGTTGGGGCTAATGAAAAACTGTTTTTT.

This rearrangement joins TRBV12-3 or TRBV12-4 to TRBJ1-1, with TRBD1 identical over 7 bases. V was pared by 6 bases and J by 4 bases, with 5 bases of the junction left unmatched. The CDR3 runs to 13 residues. CDR3 loop: CASRQDRFTEAFF. CDR3 nucleotides: TGTGCCAGCAGGCAGGACAGGTTCACTGAAGCTTTCTTT.

This clone was seen only once. Here the CDR3 reads CSVKGGPIAEAFF. CDR3 coding DNA: TGCAGCGTTAAGGGAGGTCCAATAGCTGAAGCTTTCTTT. The V and J genes are TRBV29-1 and TRBJ1-1, with unresolved D. V lost 5 bases to trimming and J lost 6 bases, with 16 bases between them. Germline V gene lookup returns CDR1 SQVTM and CDR2 ANQGSEA. CDR3 length: 13 residues.

This clone came up a few times. V usage is TRBV7-8 and J usage is TRBJ1-1, with 8 bases aligning to TRBD1. This CDR3 spans 16 amino acids. Germline V CDR1 and CDR2: SGHVS, FQNEAQ. Germline trimming cut 5 bases from V and 0 bases from J; bases unmatched to any gene: 8. The CDR3 loop reads CASSPRDRRMNTEAFF. The CDR3 nucleotides read TGTGCCAGCAGCCCCCGGGACAGGCGGATGAACACTGAAGCTTTCTTT.

The rearrangement joins TRBV15 to TRBJ2-3; TRBD2 matches 9 bases. The CDR3 is 19 residues long. The germline gives CDR1 LNHNV, CDR2 YYDKDF (reference sequence). J was trimmed by 7 bases and V by 2 bases; bases with no gene match: 19. The chain's CDR3 is CATSRPTGTSSLGGHTQYF. The CDR3 DNA is TGTGCCACCAGCAGACCAACCGGGACTAGCTCCTTAGGGGGGCATACGCAGTATTTT. Variable domain in full (rest from reference TRBV15 and TRBJ2-3): DAMVIQNPRYQVTQFGKPVTLSCSQTLNHNVMYWYQQKSSQAPKLLFHYYDKDFNNEADTPDNFQSRRPNTSFCFLDIRSPGLGDTAMYLCATSRPTGTSSLGGHTQYFGPGTRLTVL.

The chain's CDR3 is CASKGLSGQGISNQPQHF. The CDR3 bases are TGTGCCAGTAAGGGACTGTCGGGACAGGGAATTAGCAATCAGCCCCAGCATTTT. This chain links TRBV19 with TRBJ1-5; 9 bases line up with TRBD1. The CDR3 contains 18 residues. With V trimmed by 7 bases and J by 0 bases, 13 bases remained unmatched. Germline CDR1 LNHDA, CDR2 SQIVND (reference sequence).

This chain links TRBV11-3 with TRBJ2-7, with 10 bases aligning to TRBD2. J lost 3 bases, V lost 2 bases, and 1 base had no gene match. Germline values: CDR1 SGHNT, CDR2 YENEEA. The CDR3 consists of 14 residues. In nucleotides, the CDR3 is TGTGCCAGCAGCTTAACTAGCGGGGTCTACGAGCAGTACTTC. The encoded protein is CASSLTSGVYEQYF.

This clone was counted only a few times. The chain couples TRBV2 to TRBJ2-1; D is ambiguous. The germline V gene has CDR1 SNHLY and CDR2 FYNNEI. The CDR3 is 15 residues long. Trimming cost V 2 bases and J 0 bases, with 8 bases left between them. The CDR3 here is CASSEPFSSYNEQFF. The DNA for the CDR3 is TGTGCCAGCAGTGAACCCTTCAGCTCCTACAATGAGCAGTTCTTC.

This clone was counted once. This chain connects TRBV25-1 to TRBJ1-3; D uncertain. The CDR3 length is 16 residues. The V end lost 2 bases, the J end lost 0 bases, and 11 bases lay between the germline ends. The V gene's germline CDR1 is MGHDK and CDR2 SYGVNS. The CDR3: CASSEGGSRSGNTIYF. CDR3 nucleotide sequence: TGTGCCAGCAGTGAAGGTGGCAGTCGCTCTGGAAACACCATATATTTT.

This clone was found a few times. This chain joins TRBV11-2 and TRBJ2-2; 10 bases are shared with TRBD1. Germline loops: CDR1 SGHAT, CDR2 FQNNGV. With 5 bases clipped from V and 1 base from J, the junction kept 7 bases outside the gene matches. This CDR3 spans 17 amino acids. In nucleotides, the CDR3 is TGTGCCAGCAGCGATACTCGGGACAGGGGGAACACCGGGGAGCTGTTTTTT. Its translation: CASSDTRDRGNTGELFF.

The gene calls are TRBV12-5 and TRBJ1-4; D possibly corresponds to TRBD1 (6 bases). Germline V lookup: CDR1 LGHNT, CDR2 FRNRAP. The CDR3 contains 14 residues. V lost 5 bases, J lost 6 bases, and 13 bases lay in between. This CDR3 is CASGRGTSDEKLFF. In nucleotides, the CDR3 is TGTGCTAGTGGTAGAGGGACAAGTGATGAAAAACTGTTTTTT.

The chain combines TRBV6-5 with TRBJ1-3, with 7 bases matching TRBD1. Germline CDR1 reads MNHEY; CDR2 reads SVGAGI. V lost 7 bases to trimming and J lost 3 bases; unmatched junction nucleotides: 9. The CDR3 is made up of 15 amino acids. The DNA for the CDR3 is TGTGCCAGCAATCCCCGAGGGGGCCGTGGAAACACCATATATTTT. Amino acid sequence: CASNPRGGRGNTIYF.

This clone is a singleton in its sample. The chain uses TRBV7-9 and TRBJ1-2, with D uncertain. In germline, CDR1 is SEHNR, CDR2 FQNEAQ (reference sequence). V shed 1 base and J shed 4 bases, with 10 bases lying between them. The CDR3 totals 14 residues. The CDR3 nucleotides read TGTGCCAGCAGCTTAGGCACTAAGCGCTATGGCTACACCTTC. Protein sequence: CASSLGTKRYGYTF.

Remarks on this clone: At one boundary the junction diverges from the germline segment, which might be a read error. This chain links TRBV19 with TRBJ1-2; D is possibly TRBD1 (5 bases). The CDR3 is 12 amino acids. Germline V gives CDR1 LNHDA, CDR2 SQIVND (reference sequence). The CDR3 protein is CALGGKDYGYTF. As DNA, the CDR3 is TGCGCATTGGGGGGTAAGGACTATGGCTACACCTTC.